This TCR beta chain was recovered during a study of response to subunit inactivated influenza vaccine. One entry per CDR3 protein, called by TCRdb with MiXCR from the RT-PCR reads. The profile covers about 540,000 distinct CDR3 sequences, with under 30% appearing a single time and 2.8% taken by the ten largest. In this sample, this clonotype turned up a few times. The CDR3 runs to 13 residues. Germline V gene sequence: CDR1 LGHNA, CDR2 YSLEER. V gave up 0 bases and J gave up 11 bases, with 13 bases separating them. The sample also formed part of further work on T cells expressing NK-cell markers. That report adds: In generating TCR beta cDNA, 5'RACE template switching with UMIs was used.

The source material was CD4+ T cells sorted from PBMCs, sampled 11 to 12 days after vaccination. This clonotype was sampled from a man over 45 who received an inactivated influenza vaccine. The V gene is TRBV4-3, the J gene TRBJ1-1, with D unclear. CDR3 in amino acids: CASSQDLAVKAFF. Written as DNA, the CDR3 is TGCGCCAGCAGCCAAGATCTGGCAGTGAAGGCTTTCTTT.